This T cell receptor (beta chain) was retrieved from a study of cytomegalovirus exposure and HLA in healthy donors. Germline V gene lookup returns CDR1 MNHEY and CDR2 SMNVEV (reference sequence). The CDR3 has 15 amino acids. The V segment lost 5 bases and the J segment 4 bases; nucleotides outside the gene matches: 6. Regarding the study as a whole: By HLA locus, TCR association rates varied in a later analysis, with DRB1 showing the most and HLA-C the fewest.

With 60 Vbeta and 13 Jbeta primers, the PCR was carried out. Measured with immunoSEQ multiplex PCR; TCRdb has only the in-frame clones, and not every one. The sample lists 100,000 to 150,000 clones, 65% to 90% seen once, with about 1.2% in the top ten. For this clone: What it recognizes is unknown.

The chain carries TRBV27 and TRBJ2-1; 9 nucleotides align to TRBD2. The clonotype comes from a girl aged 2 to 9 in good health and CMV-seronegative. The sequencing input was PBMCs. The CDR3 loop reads CASSNRLAVYNEQFF. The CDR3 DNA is TGTGCCAGCAGTAATCGACTAGCGGTTTACAATGAGCAGTTCTTC.